A single sample gave rise to the 21 T cell receptor beta chains below, sequenced in a study of blood T cells in healthy people across ages. Combining a sample-barcoded 5' primer with a J-beta primer mix, a second PCR ran for roughly 7 to 11 cycles. TCRdb used MiXCR to reprocess the 5' RACE reads, holding one entry per CDR3 protein. The repertoire has 850,000 to 1,300,000 distinct CDR3 sequences, 40% to 45% of them found once; the top ten carry over 15%. Sequences were obtained from blood. These receptors were collected from a woman aged 55-69 years in good health.

The chain combines TRBV11-2 with TRBJ1-1, with 7 positions matching TRBD1. J lost 1 base, V lost 5 bases, and 7 bases had no gene match. This CDR3 region has 15 residues. The germline CDR1 and CDR2 sequences are SGHAT and FQNNGV. The CDR3 DNA reads TGTGCCAGCAGCACCGCACAGGGGAGGAACACTGAAGCTTTCTTT. It translates to CASSTAQGRNTEAFF.

The chain joins TRBV12-3 or TRBV12-4 to TRBJ2-4, with D unresolved. This CDR3 comprises 11 residues. The V end lost 10 bases, the J end lost 4 bases, and 8 bases lay between the germline ends. CDR3 region: CATSLKNIQYF. DNA of the CDR3: TGTGCCACGTCTCTAAAAAACATTCAGTACTTC.

The chain recombines TRBV29-1 with TRBJ2-1; D perhaps matches TRBD1 (6 bases). The CDR3 spans 14 residues. Trimming pared 7 bases from V and 0 bases from J, leaving 13 bases between. The germline V gene has CDR1 SQVTM and CDR2 ANQGSEA. CDR3 residues: CSAHREPSYNEQFF. The CDR3 DNA reads TGCAGCGCCCACAGGGAACCCTCCTACAATGAGCAGTTCTTC.

This clonotype was counted only a few times. J is TRBJ2-7 and V is TRBV6-5; D is possibly TRBD2 (5 bases). The CDR3 sequence is 15 residues long. CDR1 and CDR2 (germline): MNHEY, SVGAGI. The V end lost 0 bases, the J end lost 3 bases, and 12 bases lay between the germline ends. CDR3 loop: CASSYSRPGIYEQYF. Here the CDR3 DNA reads TGTGCCAGCAGTTACTCGAGACCGGGGATCTACGAGCAGTACTTC.

V gene TRBV18 combines with J gene TRBJ2-7, with 10 positions matching TRBD1. The ends lost 3 bases at V and 0 bases at J; junction bases unmatched: 14. The CDR3 contains 19 residues. The germline CDR1 and CDR2 sequences are KGHSH and LQKENI. CDR3 coding DNA: TGTGCCAGCTCACCTAAATCCGGGACAGGGGCCCGAAGCTCCTACGAGCAGTACTTC. Protein sequence: CASSPKSGTGARSSYEQYF.

The chain has TRBV3-1 and TRBJ2-5; no firm D call. Germline CDR1 reads LGHDT; CDR2 reads YNNKEL (reference sequence). The CDR3 is 12 amino acids. V was pared by 4 bases and J by 7 bases, with 10 bases between. CDR3 nucleotides: TGTGCCAGCAGCCTCCTGGGCGGGACCCAGTACTTC. Protein: CASSLLGGTQYF.

The gene calls are TRBV7-2 and TRBJ2-1; D possibly corresponds to TRBD2 (6 bases). The V and J ends lost 5 bases and 0 bases respectively, with 11 bases between them. The germline gives CDR1 SGHTA, CDR2 FQGNSA. The CDR3 loop spans 15 amino acids. CDR3 amino acids: CASSHDGSSYNEQFF. The CDR3 DNA reads as TGTGCCAGCAGCCATGACGGGAGCTCCTACAATGAGCAGTTCTTC.

This clonotype has more than one count but fewer than ten. The gene calls are TRBV2 and TRBJ2-7, with D possibly TRBD2 on 6 matching bases. This CDR3 comprises 14 residues. CDR1 and CDR2 (germline): SNHLY, FYNNEI. Trimming cost V 1 base and J 3 bases, with 10 bases left between them. For the CDR3, the DNA is TGTGCCAGCAGTGAAGGCGGGACCAGCTACGAGCAGTACTTC. Its protein product is CASSEGGTSYEQYF. Using reference TRBV2 and TRBJ2-7 for the parts outside the CDR3, the full variable domain is EPEVTQTPSHQVTQMGQEVILRCVPISNHLYFYWYRQILGQKVEFLVSFYNNEISEKSEIFDDQFSVERPDGSNFTLKIRSTKLEDSAMYFCASSEGGTSYEQYFGPGTRLTVT.

The CDR3 coding sequence is TGCGCCAGCAGCCCCACTGGACGGGACATTGTGGAGACCCAGTACTTC. Translated, it gives CASSPTGRDIVETQYF. The chain links TRBV5-1 to TRBJ2-5, with D perhaps TRBD1 (6 bases). The CDR3 length is 16 residues. V was trimmed by 4 bases and J by 5 bases, leaving 21 bases between them. Germline V gene data show CDR1 as SGHRS and CDR2 as YFSETQ.

This clonotype was seen a single time. This chain connects TRBV12-3 or TRBV12-4 to TRBJ2-7; no clear D gene. The J call may be in error: the DNA end matches TRBJ2-5 better. This CDR3 contains 14 residues. DNA of the CDR3: TGTGCCAGCAGTTTATCAAAACCGCAAGAGACCCAGTACTTC. It codes for CASSLSKPQETQYF.

V usage is TRBV10-3 and J usage is TRBJ1-1; D gene unclear. Germline V CDR1 and CDR2: ENHRY, SYGVKD. The CDR3 is made up of 14 amino acids. V was trimmed by 6 bases and J by 1 base, leaving 12 bases between them. CDR3 loop: CAIRETPGNTEAFF. The CDR3 bases are TGTGCCATCAGGGAGACCCCCGGGAACACTGAAGCTTTCTTT.

The chain uses TRBV4-1 and TRBJ2-2, with 9 bases fitting TRBD2. The CDR3 covers 19 residues. Germline CDR1 is MGHRA and CDR2 is YSYEKL. Trimming took 4 bases from V and 3 from J; bases not matched to a gene: 15. Here the CDR3 DNA reads TGCGCCAGCAGCCTGACCCCCCGGACTAGCGTCTTGGACACCGGGGAGCTGTTTTTT. It is translated as CASSLTPRTSVLDTGELFF.

This clonotype appeared many times. The chain employs TRBV18 and TRBJ2-3; D gene ambiguous. The CDR3 has 13 residues. The V end lost 8 bases, the J end lost 1 base, and 10 bases lay between the germline ends. Germline lookup yields CDR1 KGHSH and CDR2 LQKENI. The CDR3 DNA reads as TGTGCCAGCAGCCCCCCAGGCACAGATACGCAGTATTTT. Its protein is CASSPPGTDTQYF.

This chain joins TRBV9 and TRBJ2-7; D is tentatively TRBD1 or TRBD2 (7 bases each). CDR1 is SGDLS and CDR2 is YYNGEE in the germline V gene. The ends were cut back, 6 bases at V and 1 base at J, with 14 bases in the middle. The CDR3 has 14 residues. The DNA for the CDR3 is TGTGCCAGCAACGGGGGGACAGAGTCCTACGAGCAGTACTTC. Translation: CASNGGTESYEQYF.

The CDR3 sequence is CASSLDHRDTEAFF. The CDR3 nucleotides read TGTGCCAGCAGCTTAGATCACCGGGACACTGAAGCTTTCTTT. The chain is built from TRBV11-2 and TRBJ1-1; D ambiguous. The CDR3 runs 14 residues. Per germline, CDR1 SGHAT and CDR2 FQNNGV. Trimming took off 0 bases at V and 3 bases at J, with 8 bases between the two ends.

This clonotype turned up a few times. The V gene is TRBV6-5, the J gene TRBJ2-6; D tentatively reads TRBD1 or TRBD2 (5 bases each). This CDR3 contains 15 residues. Germline V gene data show CDR1 as MNHEY and CDR2 as SVGAGI. V was trimmed by 5 bases and J by 4 bases, leaving 12 bases between them. The CDR3, as DNA: TGTGCCAGCAGTAACCGGGGCGCCGGGGCCAACGTCCTGACTTTC. Residues: CASSNRGAGANVLTF.

V and J are TRBV2 and TRBJ2-1; D gene uncertain. This CDR3 has 12 residues. V was clipped by 7 bases and J by 9 bases, with 13 bases between them. The V gene's germline CDR1 is SNHLY and CDR2 FYNNEI. CDR3 loop: CASTRTDGEQFF. In DNA form, the CDR3 reads TGTGCCAGCACCCGTACAGACGGTGAGCAGTTCTTC. The entire variable domain, with the rest obtained from reference TRBV2 and TRBJ2-1, is as follows: EPEVTQTPSHQVTQMGQEVILRCVPISNHLYFYWYRQILGQKVEFLVSFYNNEISEKSEIFDDQFSVERPDGSNFTLKIRSTKLEDSAMYFCASTRTDGEQFFGPGTRLTVL.

CDR3 coding DNA: TGCGCCAGCAGCTTATCCAGGGGAGCAAATGAAAAACTGTTTTTT. Protein: CASSLSRGANEKLFF. The J gene is TRBJ1-4, the V gene TRBV5-1; possibly TRBD1 for D (6 bases). Germline values: CDR1 SGHRS, CDR2 YFSETQ. CDR3 length equals 15 residues. Trimming pared 2 bases from V and 5 bases from J, leaving 13 bases between.

This clonotype turned up a few times. This chain joins TRBV6-2 or TRBV6-3 and TRBJ1-1; D gene unclear. Trimming took off 7 bases at V and 5 bases at J, with 14 bases between the two ends. The CDR3 runs 13 residues. Looked up from germline, CDR1 is MNHEY and CDR2 is SVGEGT. The CDR3 DNA reads TGTGCCAGCACCGCCGCTGGAAGAACTGAAGCTTTCTTT. Translation: CASTAAGRTEAFF.

This clonotype was found a few times. This rearrangement joins TRBV4-2 to TRBJ2-5; D is possibly TRBD2 (5 bases). Trimming stripped 0 bases from V and 2 bases from J, with 13 bases between. Germline V gene sequence: CDR1 LGHNA, CDR2 YNFKEQ. This CDR3 contains 16 residues. The CDR3 spells CASSQDGERKQETQYF. In nucleotides, the CDR3 is TGTGCCAGCAGCCAAGACGGCGAGCGGAAACAAGAGACCCAGTACTTC.

This rearrangement joins TRBV10-3 to TRBJ2-3; TRBD1 is a possible D gene (5 bases). This CDR3 has 15 amino acids. Germline lookup yields CDR1 ENHRY and CDR2 SYGVKD. V lost 3 bases and J lost 0, with 10 bases in between. The CDR3 protein is CAISERGLSTDTQYF. In DNA, the CDR3 is TGTGCCATCAGTGAAAGGGGTTTGAGCACAGATACGCAGTATTTT.